Described below is a single T cell receptor (beta chain) sequence and its context. Method: immunoSEQ multiplex PCR; TCRdb's copy keeps in-frame clones and lacks some. The profile shows 300,000 to 350,000 clones, roughly 90% of them singletons. This record comes from a study of blood T cell repertoires in COVID-19. The CDR3 covers 14 residues. Germline V gene sequence: CDR1 SSHAT, CDR2 FNYEAQ (reference sequence). V trimming: 5 bases; J trimming: 6 bases; junction bases outside the gene matches: 7. The cohort comprised adults aged 18 to 89 years residing in 20 to 25 US areas. Exposed participants came across a COVID-19 case within 2 weeks before study entry.

Sequenced sample: PBMCs or T cells enriched from blood (not recorded which). The chain recombines TRBV7-7 with TRBJ2-1, with 7 bases matching TRBD2. This receptor was identified in a woman aged 25-40 years who had been exposed to COVID-19. CDR3 in amino acids: CASSPGWGGNEQFF. The CDR3 nucleotides are TGTGCCAGCAGCCCCGGATGGGGGGGCAATGAGCAGTTCTTC.